The TCR beta chain under discussion was sequenced for a study of cytomegalovirus exposure and HLA in healthy donors. Germline lookup yields CDR1 SGHTA and CDR2 FQGTGA. CDR3 length equals 17 residues. The V segment lost 5 bases and the J segment 0 bases; nucleotides outside the gene matches: 7. PCR employed 60 Vbeta and 13 Jbeta primers. Profiled with immunoSEQ multiplex PCR; TCRdb holds only in-frame clones, not every one. The repertoire has 150,000 or so clones, about 84% of them found once; the top ten carry approximately 2.5%. The rearrangement joins TRBV7-3 to TRBJ2-2; TRBD2 agrees at 9 bases. Material for sequencing was PBMCs. The sequence was obtained from a man between 50 and 59 years old in good health and CMV-seronegative. For the CDR3, the DNA is TGTGCCAGCAGCCCTACTTCTAGCGGGGCGAACACCGGGGAGCTGTTTTTT. This translates into CASSPTSSGANTGELFF. Based on the CDR3 plus reference TRBV7-3 and TRBJ2-2, the full variable domain is GAGVSQTPSNKVTEKGKYVELRCDPISGHTALYWYRQSLGQGPEFLIYFQGTGAADDSGLPNDRFFAVRPEGSVSTLKIQRTERGDSAVYLCASSPTSSGANTGELFFGEGSRLTVL.